These 22 T cell receptor beta chains originate from one sample sequenced in a study of T cell changes during pregnancy in multiple sclerosis. The table came from immunoSEQ multiplex PCR; TCRdb's copy has only in-frame clones and leaves some out. The repertoire includes 50,000 to 70,000 clones, about nine tenths of them detected once, and about 1.5% sits in the top ten. The sample in question was peripheral blood, obtained in the second trimester of pregnancy. The receptors here all came from a female donor with multiple sclerosis, enrolled in a pregnancy study.

This clone was observed a single time. This chain uses TRBV2 with TRBJ2-7; 7 bases fit TRBD1. After removal of 5 bases from V and 7 bases from J, the junction contained 20 bases not matched to a gene. The CDR3 extends over 17 amino acids. Looked up from germline, CDR1 is SNHLY and CDR2 is FYNNEI. In DNA, the CDR3 is TGTGCCAGCAGTACCAGTTCCGACAGGGCCTATACGAGTGAGCAGTACTTC. As protein: CASSTSSDRAYTSEQYF.

The chain recombines TRBV7-6 with TRBJ2-7, with TRBD1 matching 7 bases. Germline CDR1 and CDR2: SGHVS and FNYEAQ. The CDR3 is 16 amino acids. With 3 bases clipped from V and 2 bases from J, the junction kept 10 bases outside the gene matches. DNA for the CDR3: TGTGCCAGCAGCTTGGCAAGTACAGGGGTTACCTACGAGCAGTACTTC. As protein: CASSLASTGVTYEQYF.

The table lists this clone with a count of one. The rearrangement uses TRBV28 and TRBJ2-1, with 9 bases lining up with TRBD2. CDR1 is MDHEN and CDR2 is SYDVKM in the germline V gene. V lost 2 bases to trimming and J lost 5 bases; unmatched junction nucleotides: 10. The CDR3 consists of 17 residues. CDR3 nucleotide sequence: TGTGCCAGCAGTTTACCCCGAGCGGGAGGAATCGACAATGAGCAGTTCTTC. Translated: CASSLPRAGGIDNEQFF.

This chain uses TRBV9 with TRBJ1-3; no clear D. There are 14 residues in the CDR3. The germline V gene encodes CDR1 SGDLS and CDR2 YYNGEE. With 0 bases removed from V and 3 bases from J, the gap between germline ends came to 7 bases. In nucleotides, the CDR3 is TGTGCCAGCAGCGTAGGAGGGTATGGAAACACCATATATTTT. This codes for CASSVGGYGNTIYF.

The chain has TRBV19 and TRBJ2-2, with D tentatively TRBD2 (6 bases). The germline V and J ends were trimmed by 5 bases and 9 bases, with 16 bases remaining between them. Germline values: CDR1 LNHDA, CDR2 SQIVND (reference sequence). CDR3 length: 14 residues. The CDR3 DNA reads TGTGCCAGTAGTGAAGGACTAAGTCCGCGGGAGCTGTTTTTT. Encoded protein: CASSEGLSPRELFF.

The DNA for the CDR3 is TGTGCCGTCCTAGGTCCGGGACTGAGCTCTGGAAACACCATATATTTT. Translating it yields CAVLGPGLSSGNTIYF. V usage is TRBV21-1 and J usage is TRBJ1-3. TRBV21-1 is classified as a pseudogene. CDR3 length: 16 residues.

This chain joins TRBV6-5 and TRBJ1-1; 10 nucleotides agree with TRBD1. Unmatched junction bases numbered 11, after V lost 2 bases and J lost 8 bases. CDR3 size: 16 residues. Germline lookup yields CDR1 MNHEY and CDR2 SVGAGI. CDR3 in amino acids: CASSYLSTGGPSEAFF. The DNA of the CDR3 is TGTGCCAGCAGTTACCTCTCGACAGGGGGCCCAAGCGAAGCTTTCTTT.

V is TRBV11-3 and J is TRBJ1-5, with D unresolved. Germline V gene sequence: CDR1 SGHNT, CDR2 YENEEA. Trimming took 10 bases from V and 7 from J, leaving 17 bases between them. There are 13 residues in the CDR3. CDR3 DNA: TGTGCCACCCCCGGTGGGCCACCCCAGCCCCAGCATTTT. Protein product: CATPGGPPQPQHF. Looking up the rest from reference TRBV11-3 and TRBJ1-5 gives the full variable domain: EAGVVQSPRYKIIEKKQPVAFWCNPISGHNTLYWYLQNLGQGPELLIRYENEEAVDDSQLPKDRFSAERLKGVDSTLKIQPAELGDSAVYLCATPGGPPQPQHFGDGTRLSIL.

The chain links TRBV7-2 to TRBJ2-7; D not certain. V gave up 0 bases and J gave up 1 base, with 7 bases separating them. Germline CDR1 is SGHTA and CDR2 is FQGNSA. The length of the CDR3 is 14 residues. Here the CDR3 DNA reads TGTGCCAGCAGCTTAGCCGGGTCTTCCTACGAGCAGTACTTC. Protein: CASSLAGSSYEQYF. The whole variable domain, filled in from reference TRBV7-2 and TRBJ2-7, reads GAGVSQSPSNKVTEKGKDVELRCDPISGHTALYWYRQSLGQGLEFLIYFQGNSAPDKSGLPSDRFSAERTGGSVSTLTIQRTQQEDSAVYLCASSLAGSSYEQYFGPGTRLTVT.

This sequence joins TRBV12-5 and TRBJ1-4; 9 bases match TRBD1. Germline V gives CDR1 LGHNT, CDR2 FRNRAP. The CDR3 is 14 amino acids. The trim removed 4 bases at V and 5 bases at J, leaving 2 bases unmatched. For the CDR3, the DNA is TGTGCTAGTGGTTCCGGGACAGGGAATGAAAAACTGTTTTTT. This sequence encodes CASGSGTGNEKLFF.

V is TRBV5-5 and J is TRBJ2-2; D might be TRBD2 (6 bases). The CDR3 is 15 residues long. Trimming took 4 bases from V and 1 from J, leaving 11 bases between them. CDR1 and CDR2 from the germline V gene are SGHKS and YYEKEE (reference sequence). This chain's CDR3 is CASSLGGKNTGELFF. Here the CDR3 DNA reads TGTGCCAGCAGCCTGGGCGGGAAGAACACCGGGGAGCTGTTTTTT.

V usage is TRBV11-1 and J usage is TRBJ2-6, with a tentative D call TRBD1 (6 bases). The germline V and J ends were trimmed by 4 bases and 1 base, with 8 bases remaining between them. The CDR3 length is 15 residues. The germline V gene encodes CDR1 SGHAT and CDR2 FQDESV (reference sequence). The CDR3: CASSSRGSGANVLTF. The CDR3 bases are TGTGCCAGCAGCTCCAGGGGTTCTGGGGCCAACGTCCTGACTTTC.

The V and J genes are TRBV5-1 and TRBJ2-1; 9 nucleotides agree with TRBD2. V lost 0 bases and J lost 12; bases outside the gene matches: 13. The CDR3 runs to 16 residues. From germline, CDR1 is SGHRS and CDR2 YFSETQ. CDR3 nucleotide sequence: TGCGCCAGCAGCTTGGCGGGCCTAGCGGGGCCGGGAAGGCAGTTCTTC. It is translated as CASSLAGLAGPGRQFF.

This chain links TRBV6-5 with TRBJ2-5; 12 nucleotides line up with TRBD2. Germline loops: CDR1 MNHEY, CDR2 SVGAGI. Losses at the gene ends were 5 bases for V and 3 bases for J; bases not matched to a gene: 1. The CDR3 length is 14 residues. The chain's CDR3 is CASSRLAGEETQYF. The CDR3 nucleotides read TGTGCCAGCAGTCGACTAGCGGGAGAAGAGACCCAGTACTTC.

This chain links TRBV7-3 with TRBJ2-2; 8 bases agree with TRBD2. With V trimmed by 5 bases and J by 5 bases, 4 bases remained unmatched. From germline, CDR1 is SGHTA and CDR2 FQGTGA. This CDR3 contains 14 residues. The CDR3 region is CASSLAGGTGELFF. The CDR3, as DNA: TGTGCCAGCAGCCTGGCGGGGGGAACCGGGGAGCTGTTTTTT.

The V gene is TRBV11-3, the J gene TRBJ2-3; TRBD2 aligns across 8 bases. The length of the CDR3 is 17 residues. Germline V CDR1 and CDR2: SGHNT, YENEEA. The trim removed 4 bases at V and 4 bases at J, leaving 13 bases unmatched. CDR3 nucleotide sequence: TGTGCCAGCAGCTCCACCTTGGCCGGGAGGGTGGCAGATACGCAGTATTTT. It encodes CASSSTLAGRVADTQYF.

This clone was recorded once. The chain recombines TRBV30 with TRBJ2-7; maybe TRBD2 (6 bases). Trimming shortened V by 0 bases and J by 1 base, and 13 bases separated the two germline ends. The germline V gene has CDR1 GTSNPN and CDR2 SVGIG (reference sequence). CDR3 length: 15 residues. The CDR3 nucleotides read TGTGCCTGGAGTGTACTAGCCACCTTATCCTACGAGCAGTACTTC. Translated, it gives CAWSVLATLSYEQYF.

In nucleotides, the CDR3 is TGCGCCAGCAGCGATTTACAGGGGGCGAACTATGGCTACACCTTC. It encodes CASSDLQGANYGYTF. This chain connects TRBV5-1 to TRBJ1-2; TRBD1 matches 9 bases. The length of the CDR3 is 15 residues. Germline loops: CDR1 SGHRS, CDR2 YFSETQ. V shed 4 bases, J shed 2 bases, and the junction held 6 bases outside the gene matches.

The CDR3 DNA follows: TGTGCCAGCAGCCTAGCAACAGGAGTGCTTGAGCAGTACTTC. Translated: CASSLATGVLEQYF. The chain couples TRBV11-2 to TRBJ2-7; D possibly matches TRBD1 or TRBD2 (5 bases each). The germline V and J ends were trimmed by 5 bases and 7 bases, with 18 bases remaining between them. The CDR3 covers 14 residues. CDR1 is SGHAT, CDR2 FQNNGV, per germline.

The chain combines TRBV27 with TRBJ2-1; 9 positions match TRBD2. CDR1 and CDR2 from the germline V gene are MNHEY and SMNVEV (reference sequence). Germline trimming cut 1 base from V and 1 base from J; bases unmatched to any gene: 17. The CDR3 spans 21 residues. The chain's CDR3 is CASSLFFWAGSSGRSYNEQFF. CDR3 nucleotide sequence: TGTGCCAGCAGTTTATTTTTCTGGGCCGGAAGTAGCGGGAGATCCTACAATGAGCAGTTCTTC.

This clone was recorded only once. The chain couples TRBV6-4 to TRBJ2-7; D is perhaps TRBD1 (5 bases). The V end lost 4 bases, the J end lost 4 bases, and 20 bases lay between the germline ends. Germline V gene lookup returns CDR1 MRHNA and CDR2 SNTAGT. The CDR3 has 16 residues. The CDR3 protein is CASSANRRGTPYEQYF. The DNA of the CDR3 is TGTGCCAGCAGTGCGAACAGGAGAGGTACTCCTTACGAGCAGTACTTC.

Worth noting for this clone: Other DNA sequences in the same sample also yield this CDR3. The chain is built from TRBV5-1 and TRBJ1-1, with 9 bases aligning to TRBD1. The CDR3 runs to 15 residues. V gave up 4 bases and J gave up 0 bases; unmatched junction bases: 4. The V gene's germline CDR1 is SGHRS and CDR2 YFSETQ. CDR3 nucleotide sequence: TGCGCCAGCAGCCTGGGACAGGGAATGAACACTGAAGCTTTCTTT. Its translation: CASSLGQGMNTEAFF.